These T cell receptor beta chains were read from a single sample in a study of blood T cells in healthy people across ages. A single record per CDR3 protein comes from TCRdb applying MiXCR to the 5' RACE reads. Here the sample spans approximately 1,000,000 distinct CDR3 sequences, around two fifths being singletons. The sample taken for sequencing was blood. The receptor source for this set is a man aged 18 to 30 in good health. The CDR3 runs from the conserved cysteine through the conserved F or W. The D gene is left open where the match is weak. The listing skips clone size in some rows; elsewhere it reads once, few, many or a size class.

TRBJ2-7	NA	NA	TRBV10-3	CATRTADKPGGEQYF	TGTGCCACAAGGACAGCCGATAAGCCAGGCGGTGAGCAGTACTTC
TRBJ1-2	NA	NA	TRBV4-1	CASSQGDGVSGYTF	TGCGCCAGCAGCCAAGGGGACGGCGTCAGCGGCTACACCTTC
TRBJ1-2	NA	NA	TRBV20-1	CSARPEQPLGYGYTF	TGCAGTGCTAGACCAGAACAGCCCTTAGGGTATGGCTACACCTTC
TRBJ1-5	few	NA	TRBV29-1	CSVRVEGHQPQHF	TGCAGCGTAAGGGTAGAGGGCCATCAGCCCCAGCATTTT
TRBJ2-7	NA	NA	TRBV9	CASSVEAGLYEQYF	TGTGCCAGCAGCGTAGAGGCAGGACTCTACGAGCAGTACTTC
TRBJ1-5	once	NA	TRBV7-8	CASSSGPDLNQPQHF	TGTGCCAGCAGCTCAGGACCCGACCTTAATCAGCCCCAGCATTTT
TRBJ2-7	NA	NA	TRBV29-1	CSVGAVLGEQYF	TGCAGCGTTGGCGCGGTCTTAGGGGAGCAGTACTTC
TRBJ1-5	NA	NA	TRBV12-1	CASSSGFRGQDQPQHF	TGTGCCAGCAGCTCGGGCTTCAGGGGGCAAGATCAGCCCCAGCATTTT
TRBJ1-1	few	TRBD1	TRBV7-9	CASLPGQGRAEAFF	TGTGCCAGCCTTCCCGGACAGGGGCGCGCTGAAGCTTTCTTT
TRBJ2-2	NA	NA	TRBV30	CAWSIIAGGTGELFF	TGTGCCTGGAGTATTATCGCAGGGGGGACCGGGGAGCTGTTTTTT
TRBJ2-1	many	NA	TRBV29-1	CSVERTGHEQFF	TGCAGCGTTGAACGCACGGGGCATGAGCAGTTCTTC
TRBJ2-7	NA	NA	TRBV7-9	CASSASWVGTYEQYF	TGTGCCAGCAGCGCTTCATGGGTGGGCACCTACGAGCAGTACTTC
TRBJ2-3	NA	NA	TRBV9	CASSVDTITDTQYF	TGTGCCAGCAGCGTAGACACCATCACAGATACGCAGTATTTT
TRBJ2-3	NA	TRBD2	TRBV20-1	CSAATPGGARDTQYF	TGCAGTGCCGCAACCCCCGGGGGGGCAAGAGATACGCAGTATTTT
TRBJ2-5	NA	NA	TRBV5-1	CASSLGPEGTQYF	TGCGCCAGCAGCCTGGGCCCGGAAGGTACCCAGTACTTC
TRBJ2-1	few	NA	TRBV6-2/TRBV6-3	CASSSIPLAGLDNEQFF	TGTGCCAGCAGTTCAATCCCCCTGGCGGGGCTAGACAATGAGCAGTTCTTC
TRBJ2-7	few	TRBD1	TRBV3-1	CASSPGTADEQYF	TGTGCCAGCAGCCCAGGGACAGCAGACGAGCAGTACTTC
TRBJ1-1	few	NA	TRBV5-5	CASSREGVGNTEAFF	TGTGCCAGCAGCCGCGAGGGGGTCGGGAACACTGAAGCTTTCTTT
TRBJ1-1	NA	NA	TRBV6-6	CAAREYTEAFF	TGTGCCGCCAGGGAGTACACTGAAGCTTTCTTT
TRBJ2-1	many	NA	TRBV9	CASSADNEQFF	TGTGCCAGCAGCGCTGACAATGAGCAGTTCTTC
TRBJ2-1	NA	NA	TRBV20-1	CSARGGLQGTVPYNEQFF	TGCAGTGCTAGAGGGGGACTCCAGGGGACAGTTCCCTACAATGAGCAGTTCTTC
TRBJ2-1	NA	TRBD2	TRBV5-1	CASSNERGGLIEQFF	TGCGCCAGCAGCAACGAACGGGGGGGGCTAATTGAGCAGTTCTTC
TRBJ1-1	NA	TRBD1	TRBV9	CASSVASTGGKDTEAFF	TGTGCCAGCAGCGTAGCCTCCACAGGGGGCAAGGACACTGAAGCTTTCTTT
TRBJ1-4	few	NA	TRBV7-9	CASSLQGIGTNEKLFF	TGTGCCAGCAGCTTACAGGGGATTGGAACTAATGAAAAACTGTTTTTT
TRBJ2-4	NA	TRBD2	TRBV3-1	CASSQEGELAGQLAKNIQYF	TGTGCCAGCAGCCAAGAGGGCGAGCTAGCGGGGCAACTAGCCAAAAACATTCAGTACTTC
TRBJ1-5	once	NA	TRBV6-6	CASRTGHIPNQPQHF	TGTGCCAGCAGGACGGGACATATACCTAATCAGCCCCAGCATTTT
TRBJ1-1	NA	TRBD1	TRBV4-1	CASSQEQGGVEAFF	TGCGCCAGCAGCCAAGAACAGGGGGGGGTTGAAGCTTTCTTT
TRBJ2-3	NA	NA	TRBV27	CASSSDPSDTQYF	TGTGCCAGCAGTTCAGACCCCTCAGATACGCAGTATTTT
TRBJ1-2	NA	NA	TRBV9	CASSVGNAYTF	TGTGCCAGCAGCGTAGGGAATGCTTACACCTTC
TRBJ2-5	once	TRBD2	TRBV6-2/TRBV6-3	CASVDGGSLEETQYF	TGTGCCAGCGTGGACGGGGGGTCGTTGGAAGAGACCCAGTACTTC
TRBJ1-2	NA	NA	TRBV11-2	CASSSTGLWSGYTF	TGTGCCAGCAGCTCCACAGGGCTTTGGAGTGGCTACACCTTC
TRBJ1-4	few	NA	TRBV12-3/TRBV12-4	CASNRDVRTNEKLFF	TGTGCCAGCAACAGGGACGTAAGAACTAATGAAAAACTGTTTTTT
TRBJ1-4	NA	TRBD1	TRBV7-9	CASSPRTGKKEKLFF	TGTGCCAGCAGCCCTCGGACAGGGAAGAAAGAAAAACTGTTTTTT
TRBJ2-7	NA	NA	TRBV20-1	CSGTDGYEQYF	TGCAGCGGGACCGACGGCTACGAGCAGTACTTC
TRBJ1-5	NA	NA	TRBV12-3/TRBV12-4	CASTAVEGNQPQHF	TGTGCCAGCACCGCCGTGGAAGGCAATCAGCCCCAGCATTTT
TRBJ1-6	NA	NA	TRBV27	CASSSRQDPGSYNSPLHF	TGTGCCAGCAGTTCCAGACAGGACCCCGGCTCCTATAATTCACCCCTCCACTTT
TRBJ2-3	NA	NA	TRBV5-1	CASAPIVVGDTQYF	TGCGCCAGCGCCCCTATAGTCGTTGGTGATACGCAGTATTTT
TRBJ1-4	few	NA	TRBV7-8	CASSDSRDPLATNEKLFF	TGTGCCAGCAGCGATTCCCGGGACCCCCTGGCAACTAATGAAAAACTGTTTTTT
TRBJ2-3	few	NA	TRBV9	CASSVYGGSTDTQYF	TGTGCCAGCAGCGTATACGGGGGAAGCACAGATACGCAGTATTTT
TRBJ1-1	many	NA	TRBV12-3/TRBV12-4	CASSFRLNTEAFF	TGTGCCAGCAGCTTCCGATTGAACACTGAAGCTTTCTTT
TRBJ2-1	NA	TRBD1	TRBV29-1	CSVERTGTTNEQFF	TGCAGCGTCGAACGGACAGGCACAACTAATGAGCAGTTCTTC